This T cell receptor (beta chain) was captured in a study of blood T cells in healthy people across ages. It was with a sample-barcoded 5' primer and a J-beta primer mix that a second PCR of about 6 to 12 cycles was run. TCRdb re-derived calls from the 5' RACE reads in MiXCR, one entry per CDR3 protein. The sample carries hundreds of thousands of distinct CDR3 sequences, about a fifth recorded once. CDR3 size: 14 residues. CDR1 and CDR2 (germline): MDHEN, SYDVKM. V lost 2 bases and J lost 7, with 14 bases in between. This clonotype was seen a handful of times. The antigen is unknown. Points from the study as a whole: Roughly linear declines in TCR beta diversity per million T cells occurred with age. Among long-lived donors, naive CD4+ cells were more numerous and diversity higher than in aged donors.

The clonotype comes from a man aged 65-85 years in good health. J is TRBJ2-5 and V is TRBV28; D is possibly TRBD2 (6 bases). Specimen: blood. For the CDR3, the DNA is TGTGCCAGCAGTTTAGTATTGGGGCGGGGGACCCAGTACTTC. This translates into CASSLVLGRGTQYF.